This TCR beta chain appears in the sequencing data of a study of blood T cells in healthy people across ages. For the second PCR, which ran for 7 to 11 cycles, a sample-barcoded 5' primer and a J-beta primer mix were used. TCRdb re-analysed the 5' RACE reads in MiXCR, keeping a single row per CDR3 protein. In the table there are roughly 1,800,000 distinct CDR3 sequences, roughly 50% of which are singletons. This CDR3 is 16 amino acids long. Losses at the gene ends were 1 base for V and 4 bases for J; bases not matched to a gene: 9. CDR1 is LNHNV, CDR2 YYDKDF, per germline (reference sequence). Study results and limitations: Expanded clonotype changes were possibly confounded by unknown donor CMV status. There were more naive CD4+ cells and higher diversity in long-lived donors than in aged donors. Per million T cells, TCR beta diversity dropped about linearly as age rose.

Comment on this clonotype: The antigen remains undetermined.

This receptor was taken from a woman between 40 and 55 years old in good health. Sample: blood. The chain joins TRBV15 to TRBJ1-2; 7 bases match TRBD1. The CDR3 protein is CATSRGIQGRSYGYTF. CDR3 DNA: TGTGCCACCAGCAGAGGGATACAGGGGCGCAGCTATGGCTACACCTTC.